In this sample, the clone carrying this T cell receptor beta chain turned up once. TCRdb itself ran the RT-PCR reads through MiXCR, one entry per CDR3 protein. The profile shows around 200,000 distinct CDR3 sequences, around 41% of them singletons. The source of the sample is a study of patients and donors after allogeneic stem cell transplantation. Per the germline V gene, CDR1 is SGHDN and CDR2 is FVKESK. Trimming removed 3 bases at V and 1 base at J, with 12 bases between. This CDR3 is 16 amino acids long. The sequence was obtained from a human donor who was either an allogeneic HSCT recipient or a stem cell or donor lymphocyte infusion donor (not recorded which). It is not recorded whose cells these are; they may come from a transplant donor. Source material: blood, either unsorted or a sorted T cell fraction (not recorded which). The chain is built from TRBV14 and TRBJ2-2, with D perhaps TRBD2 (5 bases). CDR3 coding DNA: TGTGCCAGCAGCCATCATCTACGGGAGAACACCGGGGAGCTGTTTTTT. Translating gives CASSHHLRENTGELFF.